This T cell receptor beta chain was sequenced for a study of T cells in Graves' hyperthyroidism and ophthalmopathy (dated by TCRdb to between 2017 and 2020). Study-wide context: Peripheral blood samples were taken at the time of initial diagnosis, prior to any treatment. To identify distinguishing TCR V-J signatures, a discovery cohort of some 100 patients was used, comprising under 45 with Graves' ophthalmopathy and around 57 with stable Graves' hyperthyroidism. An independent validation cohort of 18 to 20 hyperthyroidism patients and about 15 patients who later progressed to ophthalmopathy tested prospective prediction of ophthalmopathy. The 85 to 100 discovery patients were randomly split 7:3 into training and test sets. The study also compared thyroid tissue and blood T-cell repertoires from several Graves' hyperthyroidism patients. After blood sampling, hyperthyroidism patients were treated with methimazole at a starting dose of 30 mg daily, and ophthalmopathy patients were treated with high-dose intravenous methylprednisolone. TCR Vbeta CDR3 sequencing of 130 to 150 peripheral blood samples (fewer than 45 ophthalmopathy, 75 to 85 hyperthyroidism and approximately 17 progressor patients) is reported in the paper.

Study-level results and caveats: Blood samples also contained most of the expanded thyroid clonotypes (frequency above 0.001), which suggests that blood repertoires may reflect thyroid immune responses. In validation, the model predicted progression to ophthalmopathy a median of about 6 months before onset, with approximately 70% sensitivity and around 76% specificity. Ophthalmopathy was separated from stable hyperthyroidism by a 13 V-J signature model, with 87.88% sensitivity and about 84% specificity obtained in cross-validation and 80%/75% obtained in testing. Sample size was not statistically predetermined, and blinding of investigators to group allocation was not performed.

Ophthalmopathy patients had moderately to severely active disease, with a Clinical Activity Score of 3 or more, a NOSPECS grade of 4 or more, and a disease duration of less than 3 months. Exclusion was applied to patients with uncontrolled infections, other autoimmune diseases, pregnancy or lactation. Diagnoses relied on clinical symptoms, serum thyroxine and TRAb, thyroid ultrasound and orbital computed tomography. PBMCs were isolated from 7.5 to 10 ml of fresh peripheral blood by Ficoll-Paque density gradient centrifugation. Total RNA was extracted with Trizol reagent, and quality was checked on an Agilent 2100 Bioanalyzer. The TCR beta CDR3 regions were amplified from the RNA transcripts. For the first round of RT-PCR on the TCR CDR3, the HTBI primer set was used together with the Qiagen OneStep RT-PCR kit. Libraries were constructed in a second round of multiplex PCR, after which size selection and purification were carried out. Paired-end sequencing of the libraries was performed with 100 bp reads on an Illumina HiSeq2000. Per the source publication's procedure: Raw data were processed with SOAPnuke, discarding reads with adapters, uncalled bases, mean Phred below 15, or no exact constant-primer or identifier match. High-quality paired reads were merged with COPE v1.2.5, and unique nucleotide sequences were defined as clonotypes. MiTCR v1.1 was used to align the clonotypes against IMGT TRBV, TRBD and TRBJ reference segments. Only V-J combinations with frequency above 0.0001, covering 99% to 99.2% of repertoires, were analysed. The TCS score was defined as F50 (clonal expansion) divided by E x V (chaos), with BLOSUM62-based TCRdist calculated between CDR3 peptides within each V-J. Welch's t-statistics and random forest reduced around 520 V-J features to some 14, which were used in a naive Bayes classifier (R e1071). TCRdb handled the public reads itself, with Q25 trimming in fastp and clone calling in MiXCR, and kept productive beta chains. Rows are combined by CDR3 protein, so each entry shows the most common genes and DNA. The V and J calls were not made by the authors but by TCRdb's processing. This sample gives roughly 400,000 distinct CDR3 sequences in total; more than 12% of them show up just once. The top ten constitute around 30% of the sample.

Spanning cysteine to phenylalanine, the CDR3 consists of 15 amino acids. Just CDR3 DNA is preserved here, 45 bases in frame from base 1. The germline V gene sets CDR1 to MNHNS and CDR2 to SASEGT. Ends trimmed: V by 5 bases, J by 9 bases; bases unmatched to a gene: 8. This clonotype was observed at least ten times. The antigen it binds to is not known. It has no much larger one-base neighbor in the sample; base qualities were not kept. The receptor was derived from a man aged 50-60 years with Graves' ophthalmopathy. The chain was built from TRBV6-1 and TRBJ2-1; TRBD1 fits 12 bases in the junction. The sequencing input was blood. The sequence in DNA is TGTGCCAGCAGTCCGGGACAGGGGGCCAGTAGTGAGCAGTTCTTC. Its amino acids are CASSPGQGASSEQFF.